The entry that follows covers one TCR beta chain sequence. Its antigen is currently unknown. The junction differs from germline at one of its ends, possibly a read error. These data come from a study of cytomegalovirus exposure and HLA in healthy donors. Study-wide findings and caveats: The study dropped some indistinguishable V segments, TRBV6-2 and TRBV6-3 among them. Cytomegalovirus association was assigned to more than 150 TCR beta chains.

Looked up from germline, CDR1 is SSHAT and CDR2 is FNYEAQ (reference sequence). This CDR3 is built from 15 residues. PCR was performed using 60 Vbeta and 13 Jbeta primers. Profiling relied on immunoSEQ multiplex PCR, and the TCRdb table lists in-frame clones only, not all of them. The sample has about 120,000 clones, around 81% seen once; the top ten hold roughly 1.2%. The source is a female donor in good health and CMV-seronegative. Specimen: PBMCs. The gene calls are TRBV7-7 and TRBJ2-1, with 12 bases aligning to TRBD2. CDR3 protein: CASSPGLAGIYEQFF. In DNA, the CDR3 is TGTGCTAGCAGCCCGGGACTAGCGGGTATCTATGAGCAGTTCTTC.